Following are 21 T cell receptor beta chains from one sample sequenced in a study of blood T cell repertoires in COVID-19. Sequencing was performed with immunoSEQ multiplex PCR; in TCRdb, only in-frame clones are kept and a portion is missing. The sample has approximately 400,000 clones, more than 70% seen once; the top ten hold about 1.5%. Input material: PBMCs or T cells enriched from blood (not recorded which). The receptor source for this set is a man younger than 45 who had recovered from COVID-19.

The rearrangement uses TRBV5-1 and TRBJ2-5; 10 bases are a match to TRBD1. The CDR3 totals 16 residues. The J segment lost 0 bases and the V segment lost 3 bases, leaving 5 bases of the junction unmatched. Germline assignment: CDR1 SGHRS and CDR2 YFSETQ. For the CDR3, the DNA is TGCGCCAGCAGCTCCCGGACAGGGGGGTACCAAGAGACCCAGTACTTC. It yields the protein CASSSRTGGYQETQYF.

The V call is TRBV5-6, the J call TRBJ2-5, with D unresolved. Germline V gives CDR1 SGHDT, CDR2 YYEEEE. V lost 0 bases and J 6 bases, leaving 9 bases between the germline ends. CDR3 size: 13 residues. The CDR3: CASSLARMQTQYF. The CDR3 nucleotides read TGTGCCAGCAGCTTGGCCAGGATGCAGACCCAGTACTTC.

This rearrangement joins TRBV7-9 to TRBJ2-7, with D unclear. The germline V and J ends were trimmed by 2 bases and 1 base, with 9 bases remaining between them. Germline V gene lookup returns CDR1 SEHNR and CDR2 FQNEAQ (reference sequence). There are 14 residues in the CDR3. The CDR3 coding sequence is TGTGCCAGCAGCTTAATCGCCGGGTCCTACGAGCAGTACTTC. It codes for CASSLIAGSYEQYF.

The chain couples TRBV28 to TRBJ1-5; weak D call: TRBD1 (6 bases). Germline V gene lookup returns CDR1 MDHEN and CDR2 SYDVKM. This CDR3 contains 15 residues. Trimming took off 2 bases at V and 7 bases at J, with 15 bases between the two ends. CDR3 in DNA: TGTGCCAGCAGTTTACGAGGCAGGGGAAGACAGCCCCAGCATTTT. Translation: CASSLRGRGRQPQHF.

This chain uses TRBV9 with TRBJ1-3; D not resolved. Between the trimmed V and J ends, which lost 4 bases and 0 bases, there was a span of 14 bases. CDR1 is SGDLS and CDR2 is YYNGEE in the germline V gene. This CDR3 has 16 amino acids. The CDR3 bases are TGTGCCAGCAGCACACCACGTGGTTCCTCTGGAAACACCATATATTTT. This gives the protein CASSTPRGSSGNTIYF.

This clone turned up a few times. The chain is built from TRBV30 and TRBJ2-1; 7 nucleotides line up with TRBD1. Trimming took 2 bases from V and 8 from J; bases not matched to a gene: 9. This CDR3 is built from 14 residues. CDR1 GTSNPN and CDR2 SVGIG come from the germline V gene (reference sequence). CDR3 amino acids: CAWSLGQNVHEQFF. The CDR3 DNA sequence: TGTGCCTGGAGTTTGGGACAGAATGTCCATGAGCAGTTCTTC.

Only one count was recorded for this clone. The V gene is TRBV27, the J gene TRBJ1-2, with D unresolved. The CDR3 loop spans 15 amino acids. The V gene's germline CDR1 is MNHEY and CDR2 SMNVEV (reference sequence). The ends were cut back, 0 bases at V and 4 bases at J, with 12 bases in the middle. The CDR3, as DNA: TGTGCCAGCAGTTTATCGTGGCAGACATCCTATGGCTACACCTTC. Translated: CASSLSWQTSYGYTF.

This clone was seen once. The chain couples TRBV18 to TRBJ1-5; 8 nucleotides match TRBD1. This CDR3 comprises 13 residues. V shed 8 bases, J shed 5 bases, and the junction held 5 bases outside the gene matches. Germline loops: CDR1 KGHSH, CDR2 LQKENI. The CDR3 here is CASASTGDQPQHF. The DNA of the CDR3 is TGTGCCAGCGCCTCGACAGGGGATCAGCCCCAGCATTTT.

The chain is built from TRBV4-3 and TRBJ1-1; TRBD1 matches at 8 bases. Germline V CDR1 and CDR2: LGHNA, YSLEER. V dropped 3 bases and J dropped 3; count of bases not matched to a gene: 9. The length of the CDR3 is 16 residues. CDR3 bases: TGCGCCAGCAGCCACCTGCTTGGACAGGGCGACACTGAAGCTTTCTTT. Amino acids: CASSHLLGQGDTEAFF.

The gene calls are TRBV10-2 and TRBJ1-1; D gene unclear. Trimming cost V 2 bases and J 4 bases, with 11 bases left between them. The germline gives CDR1 WSHSY, CDR2 SAAADI. The CDR3 runs 14 residues. The CDR3 DNA reads as TGCGCCAGCAGTGAGGGCGCGGGGATCACTGAAGCTTTCTTT. It codes for CASSEGAGITEAFF.

The chain carries TRBV6-5 and TRBJ1-6; 7 bases map to TRBD1. The J segment lost 9 bases and the V segment lost 6 bases, leaving 8 bases of the junction unmatched. The CDR3 extends over 14 amino acids. The V gene's germline CDR1 is MNHEY and CDR2 SVGAGI. DNA of the CDR3: TGTGCCAGCAGCCCCGGGACAGCCCTTTCACCCCTCCACTTT. Translated, it gives CASSPGTALSPLHF.

Here the CDR3 reads CASSPLGGINWKQYF. The CDR3, as DNA: TGTGCCAGCAGTCCCCTGGGAGGGATTAATTGGAAGCAGTACTTC. V gene TRBV6-5 combines with J gene TRBJ2-7; 7 bases line up with TRBD2. J gave up 8 bases and V 5 bases, and 15 bases lay outside the gene matches. Germline assignment: CDR1 MNHEY and CDR2 SVGAGI. This CDR3 contains 15 residues.

CDR3: CAISQGLSSYNSPLHF. The CDR3 nucleotides read TGTGCCATCAGTCAGGGGCTTAGCTCCTATAATTCACCCCTCCACTTT. The chain employs TRBV10-3 and TRBJ1-6, with D tentatively TRBD1 (6 bases). Trimming took 5 bases from V and 0 from J, leaving 11 bases between them. The CDR3 extends over 16 amino acids. CDR1 ENHRY and CDR2 SYGVKD come from the germline V gene.

The V and J genes are TRBV4-3 and TRBJ2-7, with 7 bases matching TRBD1. With 0 bases clipped from V and 0 bases from J, the junction kept 8 bases outside the gene matches. The CDR3 totals 17 residues. CDR1 LGHNA and CDR2 YSLEER come from the germline V gene. CDR3 region: CASSQDSLSGGSYEQYF. In nucleotides, the CDR3 is TGCGCCAGCAGCCAAGACTCTCTGTCAGGGGGCTCCTACGAGCAGTACTTC.

In the case of this clone: The identical CDR3 is also encoded by other nucleotide sequences in the sample. The gene calls are TRBV30 and TRBJ1-5; 8 bases agree with TRBD1. The germline gives CDR1 GTSNPN, CDR2 SVGIG (reference sequence). J gave up 6 bases and V 3 bases, and 4 bases lay outside the gene matches. CDR3 length: 13 amino acids. The CDR3 reads CAWSSQGGQPQHF. The DNA for the CDR3 is TGTGCCTGGAGCTCACAGGGGGGTCAGCCCCAGCATTTT.

This chain joins TRBV3-1 (or the pseudogene TRBV3-2) and TRBJ1-2, with a tentative D call TRBD1 (5 bases). Trimming removed 4 bases from V and 3 bases from J, with 15 bases in between. The CDR3 sequence is 15 residues long. The V gene's germline CDR1 is LGHDT and CDR2 YNNKEL (reference sequence). CDR3 nucleotide sequence: TGTGCCAGCAGCCCTGGTACAGGCCCCTACTATGGCTACACCTTC. Translating it yields CASSPGTGPYYGYTF.

The table lists this clone with a count of one. The rearrangement uses TRBV10-3 and TRBJ2-7, with TRBD1 matching 10 bases. Germline V gives CDR1 ENHRY, CDR2 SYGVKD. This CDR3 contains 14 residues. The V and J ends lost 4 bases and 3 bases, in that order; junction bases with no gene match: 3. This CDR3 is CAISVGTGDYEQYF. CDR3 sequence (DNA): TGTGCCATCAGTGTAGGGACAGGGGACTACGAGCAGTACTTC.

CDR3 loop: CASSRRASGGSKETQYF. The CDR3 region has the DNA TGCGCCAGCAGCCGCAGGGCTAGCGGGGGCTCCAAGGAGACCCAGTACTTC. The chain combines TRBV5-1 with TRBJ2-5, with 10 nucleotides matching TRBD2. Germline assignment: CDR1 SGHRS and CDR2 YFSETQ. The CDR3 covers 17 residues. Trimming at V came to 4 bases and at J to 5 bases, leaving 14 bases not matched to a gene.

This sequence joins TRBV4-3 and TRBJ1-2, with 8 nucleotides matching TRBD1. The CDR3 extends over 15 amino acids. V gave up 4 bases and J gave up 5 bases; unmatched junction bases: 9. Germline-derived CDR1 and CDR2 are LGHNA and YSLEER. The CDR3 DNA sequence: TGCGCCAGCAGCCCCGGCAGGACAGGGAGGTATGGCTACACCTTC. Its protein is CASSPGRTGRYGYTF.

The chain is built from TRBV14 and TRBJ1-4; a weak D match, TRBD1 (5 bases). The germline V gene encodes CDR1 SGHDN and CDR2 FVKESK. V was cut by 4 bases and J by 8 bases, with 11 bases left in between. The CDR3 loop spans 13 amino acids. The CDR3, as DNA: TGTGCCAGCAGCCGCGGTGGGGGGGAAAAACTGTTTTTT. Translated, it gives CASSRGGGEKLFF. The entire variable domain, with the rest obtained from reference TRBV14 and TRBJ1-4, is as follows: EAGVTQFPSHSVIEKGQTVTLRCDPISGHDNLYWYRRVMGKEIKFLLHFVKESKQDESGMPNNRFLAERTGGTYSTLKVQPAELEDSGVYFCASSRGGGEKLFFGSGTQLSVL.

The rearrangement joins TRBV19 to TRBJ1-1; D is undetermined. With 4 bases removed from V and 1 base from J, the gap between germline ends came to 7 bases. The CDR3 contains 13 residues. The germline gives CDR1 LNHDA, CDR2 SQIVND (reference sequence). CDR3 amino acids: CASSTRQNTEAFF. The DNA for the CDR3 is TGTGCCAGTAGTACCCGACAGAACACTGAAGCTTTCTTT.